This T cell receptor beta chain emerged from a study of control samples from healthy donors and cancer patients. Here immunoSEQ multiplex PCR was the method, and the copy in TCRdb shows in-frame clones only, minus some. The sample includes some 74,000 clones, approximately 94% seen only once; the top ten take over 2.5%. This TCR was sampled from a woman in her 30s in good health. Sequencing used blood.

DNA of the CDR3: TGTGCCAGCCCCGACCCCAACTCGTACCAAGAGACCCAGTACTTC. This sequence encodes CASPDPNSYQETQYF. The rearrangement joins TRBV2 to TRBJ2-5; D is ambiguous. V lost 8 bases and J lost 0, with 16 bases in between. This CDR3 has 15 amino acids. The germline V gene has CDR1 SNHLY and CDR2 FYNNEI.